This T cell receptor (beta chain) is from a study of cytomegalovirus exposure and HLA in healthy donors. The PCR ran on 60 Vbeta and 13 Jbeta primers. Profiling relied on immunoSEQ multiplex PCR, and the TCRdb table lists in-frame clones only, not all of them. This sample carries over 95,000 clones, roughly 80% of them seen once, and the ten largest clones take 2.7%. This clone has only a few counts. What it binds is not known. Study-level points and caveats: Some segments of the V type, notably TRBV6-2 and TRBV6-3, were excluded as indistinguishable.

Per germline, CDR1 LGHNA and CDR2 YSLEER. The CDR3 spans 15 residues. The V gene end was trimmed by 1 base and the J gene end by 6 bases; junction bases not matched to a gene: 5. This clonotype was sampled from a female donor in good health and CMV-seronegative. The genes are TRBV4-3 and TRBJ2-3; 9 bases match TRBD2. The sample consisted of PBMCs. The CDR3 sequence is CASSQGGGAVDTQYF. The CDR3 nucleotides read TGCGCCAGCAGCCAAGGCGGGGGGGCCGTGGATACGCAGTATTTT.